This TCR beta chain was sequenced for a study of blood T cell repertoires in COVID-19. Study context: The study drew acute and convalescent COVID-19 samples from the United States, Italy and Spain. Sample material is recorded as cDNA or gDNA derived from T cells, B-cell-depleted T cells, or PBMCs.

In the study's own analysis: Nucleated cell number was recorded as an estimate derived from reference gene primer amplification. TCRdb's table, derived via immunoSEQ multiplex PCR, lists solely in-frame clones and lacks some. V, J and clone size are those of that table, while D and trimming were read from the DNA. The data contain about 180,000 clones, about 86% of them singletons. Enrolled during active infection, Seattle patients were then followed longitudinally. This CDR3 contains 16 residues. With 0 bases clipped from V and 1 base from J, the junction kept 4 bases outside the gene matches. Per germline, CDR1 MNHEY and CDR2 SVGAGI.

Sequencing was carried out using peripheral blood. The chain couples TRBV6-5 to TRBJ2-7, with 9 bases lining up with TRBD1. The TCR was taken from a woman in her 70s with COVID-19, enrolled during active disease. CDR3 sequence: CASSYSRTGDSYEQYF. The DNA for the CDR3 is TGTGCCAGCAGTTACTCTCGGACAGGGGATTCCTACGAGCAGTACTTC.